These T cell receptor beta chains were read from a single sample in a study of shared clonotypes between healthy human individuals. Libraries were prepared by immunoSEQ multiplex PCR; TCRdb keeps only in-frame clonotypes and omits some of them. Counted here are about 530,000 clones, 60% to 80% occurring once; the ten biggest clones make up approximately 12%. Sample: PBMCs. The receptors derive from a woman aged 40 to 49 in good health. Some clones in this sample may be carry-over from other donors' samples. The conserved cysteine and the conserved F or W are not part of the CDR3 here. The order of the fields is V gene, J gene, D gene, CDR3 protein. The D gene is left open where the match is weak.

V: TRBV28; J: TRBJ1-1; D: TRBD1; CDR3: ASTSPGQMKTEAF
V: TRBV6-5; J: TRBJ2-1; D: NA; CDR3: ASSYPKNEQF
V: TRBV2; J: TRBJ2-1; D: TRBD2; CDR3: ASSEVAGGGLNEQF
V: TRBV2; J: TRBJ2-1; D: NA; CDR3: ASSVGRFEQF
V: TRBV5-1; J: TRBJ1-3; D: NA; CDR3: ASSFDQGLSGNTIY
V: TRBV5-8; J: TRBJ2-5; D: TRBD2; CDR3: ASSSSLAAETQY
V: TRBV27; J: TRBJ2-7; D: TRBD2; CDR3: ASTNSGSYEQY
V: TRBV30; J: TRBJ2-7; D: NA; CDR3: AGGTRGLKYEQY
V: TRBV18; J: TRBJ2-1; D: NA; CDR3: ASSRLSSNEQF
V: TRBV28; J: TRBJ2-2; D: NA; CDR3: ASSTDQGQLGELF
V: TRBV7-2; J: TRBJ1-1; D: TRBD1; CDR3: ASSPSTGGFTEAF